The next 31 T cell receptor beta chains were all read from a single sample in a study of cytomegalovirus exposure and HLA in healthy donors. It was with 60 Vbeta and 13 Jbeta primers that the PCR ran. The table came from immunoSEQ multiplex PCR; TCRdb's copy has only in-frame clones and leaves some out. The data show approximately 91,000 clones, around 86% seen once. Sequencing used PBMCs. Receptors were obtained from a man aged 30-40 years in good health and CMV-seropositive.

This rearrangement joins TRBV6-5 to TRBJ1-2; D gene ambiguous. This CDR3 has 15 amino acids. Germline loops: CDR1 MNHEY, CDR2 SVGAGI. Trimming took off 7 bases at V and 2 bases at J, with 17 bases between the two ends. DNA of the CDR3: TGTGCCAGCATTAGAGTTAGTGGTTCGAACTATGGCTACACCTTC. It translates to CASIRVSGSNYGYTF.

The V call is TRBV6-1, the J call TRBJ2-3; the D is unclear. V was shortened by 2 bases and J by 2 bases, with 11 bases between the two germline ends. Germline-derived CDR1 and CDR2 are MNHNS and SASEGT. This CDR3 spans 15 amino acids. The CDR3 bases are TGTGCCAGCAGTGAAACTAACGGTTTCACAGATACGCAGTATTTT. Its translation: CASSETNGFTDTQYF.

V is TRBV6-5 and J is TRBJ1-5; D not certain. V lost 6 bases and J lost 6, with 12 bases in between. CDR3 length equals 13 residues. Germline-derived CDR1 and CDR2 are MNHEY and SVGAGI. The CDR3 region is CASSLSEGQPQHF. CDR3 nucleotide sequence: TGTGCCAGCAGCCTTTCAGAGGGTCAGCCCCAGCATTTT.

The J gene is TRBJ2-1, the V gene TRBV7-9; TRBD2 agrees at 11 bases. CDR1 and CDR2 from the germline V gene are SEHNR and FQNEAQ (reference sequence). Losses at the gene ends were 5 bases for V and 9 bases for J; bases not matched to a gene: 9. The length of the CDR3 is 15 residues. The CDR3 region is CASSPVAGGSVEQFF. Here the CDR3 DNA reads TGTGCCAGCAGCCCTGTAGCGGGAGGGTCCGTTGAGCAGTTCTTC.

This chain uses TRBV10-3 with TRBJ1-5; tentatively, D is TRBD1 (5 bases). The germline V gene has CDR1 ENHRY and CDR2 SYGVKD. CDR3 size: 14 residues. V dropped 3 bases and J dropped 11 bases, with 17 bases sitting between them. The CDR3 DNA reads TGTGCCATCAGTGAACAAGTCGGACACCAGTCCCAGCATTTT. Residues: CAISEQVGHQSQHF.

This clone was counted a single time. This chain connects TRBV27 to TRBJ2-7; possibly TRBD1 for D (5 bases). Germline V CDR1 and CDR2: MNHEY, SMNVEV (reference sequence). Trimming removed 6 bases from V and 0 bases from J, with 9 bases in between. The CDR3 is made up of 13 amino acids. CDR3 in DNA: TGTGCCAGCAGGGACACCAACTCCTACGAGCAGTACTTC. Amino acids: CASRDTNSYEQYF.

The chain carries TRBV13 and TRBJ2-2; 7 nucleotides line up with TRBD1. The junction had 6 bases not matched to a gene; V was cut back by 5 bases and J by 3 bases. Per germline, CDR1 PRHDT and CDR2 FYEKMQ (reference sequence). The CDR3 totals 15 residues. DNA for the CDR3: TGTGCCAGCAGCGAGACAGGGTCCGACACCGGGGAGCTGTTTTTT. It translates to CASSETGSDTGELFF.

The chain uses TRBV27 and TRBJ2-3; D is perhaps TRBD1 (6 bases). V shed 3 bases and J shed 0 bases, with 16 bases lying between them. The CDR3 has 17 amino acids. Per the germline V gene, CDR1 is MNHEY and CDR2 is SMNVEV (reference sequence). Here the CDR3 reads CASSFLAYRESTDTQYF. The CDR3 DNA reads as TGTGCCAGCAGTTTTTTAGCCTACAGGGAGAGCACAGATACGCAGTATTTT.

The rearrangement links TRBV2 to TRBJ2-5; 7 bases map to TRBD1. Trimming took 6 bases from V and 5 from J; bases not matched to a gene: 9. Germline V gene sequence: CDR1 SNHLY, CDR2 FYNNEI. This CDR3 spans 14 amino acids. Here the CDR3 reads CASSLGQPRETQYF. The CDR3 nucleotides are TGTGCCAGCAGCCTGGGACAGCCGAGGGAGACCCAGTACTTC.

This clone showed up just a few times. V is TRBV19 and J is TRBJ2-1; 10 bases are a match to TRBD2. The trim removed 4 bases at V and 0 bases at J, leaving 6 bases unmatched. The CDR3 loop spans 17 amino acids. Per the germline V gene, CDR1 is LNHDA and CDR2 is SQIVND (reference sequence). The CDR3 spells CASSTLTSGHSYNEQFF. CDR3 sequence (DNA): TGTGCCAGTAGTACTTTGACTAGCGGGCACTCCTACAATGAGCAGTTCTTC. Full variable domain (rest looked up from reference TRBV19 and TRBJ2-1): DGGITQSPKYLFRKEGQNVTLSCEQNLNHDAMYWYRQDPGQGLRLIYYSQIVNDFQKGDIAEGYSVSREKKESFPLTVTSAQKNPTAFYLCASSTLTSGHSYNEQFFGPGTRLTVL.

The rearrangement uses TRBV4-1 and TRBJ2-7; 7 bases agree with TRBD2. The V and J ends lost 3 bases and 7 bases, in that order; junction bases with no gene match: 15. Germline values: CDR1 MGHRA, CDR2 YSYEKL. There are 16 residues in the CDR3. DNA for the CDR3: TGCGCCAGCAGCCAGCTGGCCGGGACGGCCGGGAGGGAGCAGTACTTC. Protein sequence: CASSQLAGTAGREQYF.

This sequence joins TRBV11-2 and TRBJ1-2, with D uncertain. The germline CDR1 and CDR2 sequences are SGHAT and FQNNGV. V gave up 5 bases and J gave up 0 bases, with 13 bases separating them. The CDR3 contains 15 residues. The DNA of the CDR3 is TGTGCCAGCAGCCTTACTCGTGGAGCTAACTATGGCTACACCTTC. This sequence encodes CASSLTRGANYGYTF.

The table lists this clone with a count of one. The junction departs from germline at one end; a sequencing error may be responsible. The chain is built from TRBV4-1 and TRBJ2-7, with 13 bases aligning to TRBD2. Germline V gene sequence: CDR1 MGHRA, CDR2 YSYEKL. The CDR3 has 16 amino acids. The CDR3 spells CANSQEELAGGYEQYF. DNA for the CDR3: TGCGCCAACAGCCAAGAGGAACTAGCGGGAGGGTACGAGCAGTACTTC.

This sequence joins TRBV4-1 and TRBJ1-6; D not certain. This CDR3 is 15 amino acids long. The germline V and J ends were trimmed by 0 bases and 3 bases, with 6 bases remaining between them. Germline V gene data show CDR1 as MGHRA and CDR2 as YSYEKL. For the CDR3, the DNA is TGCGCCAGCAGCCAAGAGCTCTACTATAATTCACCCCTCCACTTT. Its translation: CASSQELYYNSPLHF.

The V gene is TRBV5-1, the J gene TRBJ2-7, with 13 bases fitting TRBD2. CDR3 size: 17 residues. CDR1 and CDR2 (germline): SGHRS, YFSETQ. V shed 3 bases, J shed 2 bases, and the junction held 8 bases outside the gene matches. As DNA, the CDR3 is TGCGCCAGCAGCTACAAAGGGACTAGCGGGACCGCCTACGAGCAGTACTTC. Protein product: CASSYKGTSGTAYEQYF.

The chain is built from TRBV5-1 and TRBJ2-2; D is unclear. The CDR3 has 14 amino acids. Germline CDR1 and CDR2: SGHRS and YFSETQ. V lost 2 bases and J 6 bases, leaving 11 bases between the germline ends. CDR3 nucleotides: TGCGCCAGCAGCTTCCTCTCGAGGTCCGGGGAGCTGTTTTTT. Encoded protein: CASSFLSRSGELFF.

This sequence joins TRBV7-9 and TRBJ2-3; 14 bases agree with TRBD2. V lost 5 bases to trimming and J lost 4 bases; unmatched junction nucleotides: 11. The CDR3 covers 18 residues. CDR1 is SEHNR, CDR2 FQNEAQ, per germline (reference sequence). CDR3: CASSPRLAGGPKADTQYF. The CDR3 region has the DNA TGTGCCAGCAGCCCCCGACTAGCGGGAGGGCCTAAGGCAGATACGCAGTATTTT.

The chain employs TRBV28 and TRBJ2-5; 13 nucleotides match TRBD2. Germline V gives CDR1 MDHEN, CDR2 SYDVKM. This CDR3 region has 15 residues. The V segment lost 6 bases and the J segment 4 bases; nucleotides outside the gene matches: 5. The CDR3: CASRLAGGPGETQYF. CDR3 DNA: TGTGCCAGCAGACTAGCGGGAGGGCCGGGAGAGACCCAGTACTTC.

The CDR3 loop reads CSVTGTLNTGELFF. The CDR3 DNA reads as TGCAGCGTGACCGGGACATTGAACACCGGGGAGCTGTTTTTT. The rearrangement links TRBV29-1 to TRBJ2-2, with D maybe TRBD1 (6 bases). V was shortened by 6 bases and J by 1 base, with 12 bases between the two germline ends. From germline, CDR1 is SQVTM and CDR2 ANQGSEA. The CDR3 consists of 14 residues.

This clone has only a few counts. The chain links TRBV5-1 to TRBJ1-6; 7 positions match TRBD1. With 5 bases clipped from V and 5 bases from J, the junction kept 10 bases outside the gene matches. Germline-derived CDR1 and CDR2 are SGHRS and YFSETQ. CDR3 size: 16 residues. CDR3 coding DNA: TGCGCCAGCAGTACGACCGGGACAGATCATAATTCACCCCTCCACTTT. This translates into CASSTTGTDHNSPLHF. Complete variable domain (other parts from reference TRBV5-1 and TRBJ1-6): KAGVTQTPRYLIKTRGQQVTLSCSPISGHRSVSWYQQTPGQGLQFLFEYFSETQRNKGNFPGRFSGRQFSNSRSEMNVSTLELGDSALYLCASSTTGTDHNSPLHFGNGTRLTVT.

The V and J genes are TRBV9 and TRBJ2-2; 9 bases map to TRBD2. Trimming removed 1 base from V and 2 bases from J; junction bases left unmatched: 6. The CDR3 totals 17 residues. The germline V gene has CDR1 SGDLS and CDR2 YYNGEE. CDR3 loop: CASSVTKTSGNTGELFF. CDR3 coding DNA: TGTGCCAGCAGCGTAACCAAGACTAGCGGAAACACCGGGGAGCTGTTTTTT. Full variable domain (outside the CDR3, taken from reference TRBV9 and TRBJ2-2): DSGVTQTPKHLITATGQRVTLRCSPRSGDLSVYWYQQSLDQGLQFLIQYYNGEERAKGNILERFSAQQFPDLHSELNLSSLELGDSALYFCASSVTKTSGNTGELFFGEGSRLTVL.

This chain connects TRBV2 to TRBJ1-4; D uncertain. Germline-derived CDR1 and CDR2 are SNHLY and FYNNEI. CDR3 length: 13 amino acids. V was pared by 4 bases and J by 8 bases, with 11 bases between. The CDR3 reads CASSAPGWEKLFF. The CDR3 nucleotides are TGTGCCAGCAGTGCCCCAGGTTGGGAAAAACTGTTTTTT.

V is TRBV21-1 and J is TRBJ1-2; TRBD1 is taken as the D call from the table, unchecked against the DNA. TRBV21-1 is a known pseudogene. The CDR3 has 19 amino acids. As DNA, the CDR3 is TGTGCCAGCAGCAAAAAATCGGTTACCGGGACAGGGCTAAACTATGGCTACACCTTC. This codes for CASSKKSVTGTGLNYGYTF.

This chain uses TRBV5-4 with TRBJ2-1, with 9 bases identical to TRBD2. Germline CDR1 SGHNT, CDR2 YYREEE (reference sequence). The ends lost 5 bases at V and 1 base at J; junction bases unmatched: 10. CDR3 length: 17 amino acids. In DNA form, the CDR3 reads TGTGCCAGCAGTTCGGATTATAGCGGGAGATCCTACAATGAGCAGTTCTTC. Protein sequence: CASSSDYSGRSYNEQFF.

The V gene is TRBV28, the J gene TRBJ1-3; the match to TRBD1 covers 7 bases. The V and J ends lost 4 bases and 0 bases, in that order; junction bases with no gene match: 3. The CDR3 totals 15 residues. Germline loops: CDR1 MDHEN, CDR2 SYDVKM. CDR3 coding DNA: TGTGCCAGCAGTTCGGGACAGAGCTCTGGAAACACCATATATTTT. Residues: CASSSGQSSGNTIYF. The entire variable domain, with the rest obtained from reference TRBV28 and TRBJ1-3, is as follows: DVKVTQSSRYLVKRTGEKVFLECVQDMDHENMFWYRQDPGLGLRLIYFSYDVKMKEKGDIPEGYSVSREKKERFSLILESASTNQTSMYLCASSSGQSSGNTIYFGEGSWLTVV.

The chain has TRBV5-6 and TRBJ2-7; 9 positions agree with TRBD2. Germline V gene data show CDR1 as SGHDT and CDR2 as YYEEEE. The length of the CDR3 is 16 residues. V lost 4 bases to trimming and J lost 6 bases; unmatched junction nucleotides: 14. The CDR3 region is CASSLSIAGALSEQYF. The CDR3 DNA reads as TGTGCCAGCAGCCTTTCTATAGCGGGAGCTCTTTCCGAGCAGTACTTC.

The chain links TRBV5-4 to TRBJ1-1; 10 bases align to TRBD1. CDR1 is SGHNT, CDR2 YYREEE, per germline (reference sequence). The CDR3 consists of 17 residues. The V and J ends lost 0 bases and 4 bases, in that order; junction bases with no gene match: 9. CDR3 nucleotide sequence: TGTGCCAGCAGCTTGGGAGGAGGACAGGGGGAAATCACTGAAGCTTTCTTT. Encoded protein: CASSLGGGQGEITEAFF.

This chain connects TRBV4-1 to TRBJ2-7, with 10 nucleotides matching TRBD1. The germline gives CDR1 MGHRA, CDR2 YSYEKL. This CDR3 has 15 residues. Losses at the gene ends were 2 bases for V and 5 bases for J; bases not matched to a gene: 6. The CDR3 region is CASSQLDRGSNEQYF. CDR3 nucleotides: TGCGCCAGCAGCCAATTGGACAGGGGGTCTAACGAGCAGTACTTC.

V gene TRBV11-2 combines with J gene TRBJ2-7; the match to TRBD1 covers 9 bases. CDR3 length: 15 amino acids. Germline CDR1 SGHAT, CDR2 FQNNGV. J was trimmed by 5 bases and V by 5 bases; bases with no gene match: 10. This chain's CDR3 is CASSQQQGALNEQYF. Here the CDR3 DNA reads TGTGCCAGCAGCCAACAACAGGGGGCTCTAAACGAGCAGTACTTC.

This clone has a single count. The genes are TRBV5-1 and TRBJ2-4; weak D call: TRBD1 (5 bases). Per germline, CDR1 SGHRS and CDR2 YFSETQ. V was clipped by 1 base and J by 2 bases, with 13 bases between them. The CDR3 covers 16 residues. The CDR3, as DNA: TGCGCCAGCAGCTTGTTCCAGGGCGGATCCAAAAACATTCAGTACTTC. As protein: CASSLFQGGSKNIQYF.

The V gene is TRBV27, the J gene TRBJ2-6; D remains ambiguous. Trimming cost V 3 bases and J 3 bases, with 3 bases left between them. The germline gives CDR1 MNHEY, CDR2 SMNVEV (reference sequence). The CDR3 is 13 amino acids. The CDR3 is CASSFSGANVLTF. The CDR3 region has the DNA TGTGCCAGCAGTTTCAGTGGGGCCAACGTCCTGACTTTC.